This is a list of T cell receptor beta chains from one sample in a study of shared clonotypes between healthy human individuals. Data came from immunoSEQ multiplex PCR; TCRdb stores just in-frame clones and leaves some out. The data contain about 2 million clones, 85% to 95% of them singletons. The sequenced material came from naive CD4+ T cells sorted from blood. These receptors all stem from a man aged 18 to 35 in good health. Each CDR3 is given with its conserved first and last residue. Each record gives: CDR3 length, J gene, V gene, clone size, D gene, CDR3 protein, CDR3 DNA. The D gene is left open where the match is weak. Clone sizes are given selectively: once, few, many, or a class where the clone is expanded.

cdr3_length: 16
j_call: TRBJ1-2
v_call: TRBV6-5
clone_size: NA
d_call: TRBD1
cdr3_aa: CASSYSGTGANYGYTF
cdr3_nt: TGTGCCAGCAGTTACTCGGGGACAGGGGCGAACTATGGCTACACCTTC

cdr3_length: 13
j_call: TRBJ2-5
v_call: TRBV7-8
clone_size: few
d_call: NA
cdr3_aa: CASSLGLVETQYF
cdr3_nt: TGTGCCAGCAGCTTGGGGTTGGTGGAGACCCAGTACTTC

cdr3_length: 12
j_call: TRBJ2-3
v_call: TRBV15
clone_size: NA
d_call: NA
cdr3_aa: CATSYITDTQYF
cdr3_nt: TGTGCCACCAGCTATATAACAGATACGCAGTATTTT

cdr3_length: 16
j_call: TRBJ2-3
v_call: TRBV27
clone_size: NA
d_call: NA
cdr3_aa: CASSFLGLSFTDTQYF
cdr3_nt: TGTGCCAGCAGTTTCCTGGGGTTGAGTTTCACAGATACGCAGTATTTT

cdr3_length: 10
j_call: TRBJ2-7
v_call: TRBV19
clone_size: NA
d_call: NA
cdr3_aa: CASSIYEQYF
cdr3_nt: TGTGCCAGTAGTATCTACGAGCAGTACTTC

cdr3_length: 15
j_call: TRBJ2-2
v_call: TRBV7-2
clone_size: NA
d_call: NA
cdr3_aa: CASSSRGLSTGELFF
cdr3_nt: TGTGCCAGCAGCTCCAGGGGATTGAGCACCGGGGAGCTGTTTTTT

cdr3_length: 13
j_call: TRBJ1-1
v_call: TRBV2
clone_size: NA
d_call: NA
cdr3_aa: CASTREENTEAFF
cdr3_nt: TGTGCCAGCACGCGGGAGGAGAACACTGAAGCTTTCTTT

cdr3_length: 14
j_call: TRBJ2-7
v_call: TRBV11-2
clone_size: once
d_call: TRBD2
cdr3_aa: CASSFSGGLGEQYF
cdr3_nt: TGTGCCAGCAGCTTCAGCGGGGGGCTGGGGGAGCAGTACTTC

cdr3_length: 14
j_call: TRBJ1-2
v_call: TRBV27
clone_size: NA
d_call: NA
cdr3_aa: CASSARGRVYGYTF
cdr3_nt: TGTGCCAGCAGTGCGCGGGGACGTGTCTATGGCTACACCTTC

cdr3_length: 14
j_call: TRBJ1-4
v_call: TRBV29-1
clone_size: NA
d_call: TRBD1
cdr3_aa: CSPFDIEGAEKLFF
cdr3_nt: TGCAGCCCATTTGATATCGAGGGGGCAGAAAAACTGTTTTTT

cdr3_length: 14
j_call: TRBJ1-4
v_call: TRBV10-3
clone_size: NA
d_call: NA
cdr3_aa: CAISESGLNEKLFF
cdr3_nt: TGTGCCATCAGTGAGTCAGGCCTGAATGAAAAACTGTTTTTT